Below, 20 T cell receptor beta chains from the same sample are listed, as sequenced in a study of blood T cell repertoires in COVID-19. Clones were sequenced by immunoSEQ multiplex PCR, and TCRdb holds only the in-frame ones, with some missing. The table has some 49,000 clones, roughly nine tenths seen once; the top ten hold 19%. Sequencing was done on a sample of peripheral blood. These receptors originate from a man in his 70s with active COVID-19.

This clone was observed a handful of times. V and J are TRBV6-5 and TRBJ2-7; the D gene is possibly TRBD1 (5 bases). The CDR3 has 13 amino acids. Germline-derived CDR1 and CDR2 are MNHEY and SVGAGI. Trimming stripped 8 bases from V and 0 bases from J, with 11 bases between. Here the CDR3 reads CASSDTPSYEQYF. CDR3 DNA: TGTGCCAGCTCGGACACTCCCTCCTACGAGCAGTACTTC.

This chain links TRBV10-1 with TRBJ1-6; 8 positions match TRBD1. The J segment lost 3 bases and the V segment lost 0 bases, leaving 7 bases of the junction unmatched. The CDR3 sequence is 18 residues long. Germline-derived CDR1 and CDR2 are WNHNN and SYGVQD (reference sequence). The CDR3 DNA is TGCGCCAGCAGTGAGTCGAGAAAACAGGGGGACTATAATTCACCCCTCCACTTT. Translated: CASSESRKQGDYNSPLHF.

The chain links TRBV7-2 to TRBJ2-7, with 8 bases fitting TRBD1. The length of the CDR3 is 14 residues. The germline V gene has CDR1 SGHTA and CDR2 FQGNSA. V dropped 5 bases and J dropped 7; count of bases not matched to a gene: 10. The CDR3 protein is CASSRRTGSGEQYF. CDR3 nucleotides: TGTGCCAGCAGCCGGCGGACAGGGTCGGGGGAGCAGTACTTC.

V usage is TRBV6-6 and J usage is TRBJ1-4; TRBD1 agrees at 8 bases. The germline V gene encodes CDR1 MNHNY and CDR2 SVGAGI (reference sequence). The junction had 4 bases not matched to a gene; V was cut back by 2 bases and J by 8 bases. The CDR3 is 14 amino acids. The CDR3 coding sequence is TGTGCCAGCAGTTACGACAGGGGAAGGGAAAAACTGTTTTTT. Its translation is CASSYDRGREKLFF.

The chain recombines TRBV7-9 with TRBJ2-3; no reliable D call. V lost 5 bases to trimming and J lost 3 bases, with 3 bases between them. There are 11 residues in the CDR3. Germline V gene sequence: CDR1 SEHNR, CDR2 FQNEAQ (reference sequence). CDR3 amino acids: CASSITDTQYF. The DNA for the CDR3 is TGTGCCAGCAGCATAACAGATACGCAGTATTTT.

The CDR3 nucleotides are TGTGCCAGCAGCTCCCCCTTAGCGGGGGGGTTCAATGAGCAGTTCTTC. It translates to CASSSPLAGGFNEQFF. The rearrangement joins TRBV7-2 to TRBJ2-1; 11 nucleotides match TRBD2. The germline V gene encodes CDR1 SGHTA and CDR2 FQGNSA. Trimming cost V 4 bases and J 6 bases; bases outside gene matches: 8. The CDR3 is made up of 16 amino acids.

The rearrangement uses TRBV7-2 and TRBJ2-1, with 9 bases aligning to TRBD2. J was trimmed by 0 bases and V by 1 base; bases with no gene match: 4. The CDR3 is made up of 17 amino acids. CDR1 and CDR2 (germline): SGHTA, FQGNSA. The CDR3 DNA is TGTGCCAGCAGCTTAGATATGCGGGAGGGCTCCTACAATGAGCAGTTCTTC. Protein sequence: CASSLDMREGSYNEQFF.

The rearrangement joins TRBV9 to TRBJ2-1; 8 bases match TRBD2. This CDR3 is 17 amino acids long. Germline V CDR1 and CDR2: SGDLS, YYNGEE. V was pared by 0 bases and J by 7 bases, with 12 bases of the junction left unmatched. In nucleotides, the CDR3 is TGTGCCAGCAGCGTAGGGCAGGTAGCGGGGATTGGGAATGAGCAGTTCTTC. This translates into CASSVGQVAGIGNEQFF.

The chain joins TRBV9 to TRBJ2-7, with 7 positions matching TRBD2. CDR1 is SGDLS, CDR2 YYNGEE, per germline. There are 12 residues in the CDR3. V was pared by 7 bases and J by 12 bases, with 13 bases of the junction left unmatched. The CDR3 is CASWYGRQVTYF. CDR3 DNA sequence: TGTGCCAGCTGGTACGGGAGGCAAGTGACGTACTTC.

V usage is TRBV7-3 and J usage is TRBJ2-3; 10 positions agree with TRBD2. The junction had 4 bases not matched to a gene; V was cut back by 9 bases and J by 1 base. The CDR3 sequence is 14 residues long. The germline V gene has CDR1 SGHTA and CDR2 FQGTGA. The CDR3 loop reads CARRGTSGTDTQYF. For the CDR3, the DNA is TGTGCCAGGAGGGGGACTAGCGGCACAGATACGCAGTATTTT.

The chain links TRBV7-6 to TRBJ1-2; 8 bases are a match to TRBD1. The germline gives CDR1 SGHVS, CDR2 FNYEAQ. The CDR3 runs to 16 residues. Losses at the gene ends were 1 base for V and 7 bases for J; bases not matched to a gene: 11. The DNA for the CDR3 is TGTGCCAGCAGCTTAGGAGGGGCAGGGGGCGCTTTTGGCTACACCTTC. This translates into CASSLGGAGGAFGYTF.

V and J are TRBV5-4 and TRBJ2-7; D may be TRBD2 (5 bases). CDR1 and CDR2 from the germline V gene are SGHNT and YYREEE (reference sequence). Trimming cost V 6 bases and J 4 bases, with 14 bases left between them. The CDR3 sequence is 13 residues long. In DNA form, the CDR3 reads TGTGCCAGCACCCGTCGGGGAGAGTACGAGCAGTACTTC. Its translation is CASTRRGEYEQYF.

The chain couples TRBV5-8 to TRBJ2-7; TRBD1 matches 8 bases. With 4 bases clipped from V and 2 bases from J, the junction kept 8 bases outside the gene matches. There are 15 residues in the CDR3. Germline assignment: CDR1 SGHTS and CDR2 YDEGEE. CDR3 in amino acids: CASSQRQGSTYEQYF. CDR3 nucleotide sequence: TGTGCCAGCAGCCAAAGACAGGGGAGTACCTACGAGCAGTACTTC.

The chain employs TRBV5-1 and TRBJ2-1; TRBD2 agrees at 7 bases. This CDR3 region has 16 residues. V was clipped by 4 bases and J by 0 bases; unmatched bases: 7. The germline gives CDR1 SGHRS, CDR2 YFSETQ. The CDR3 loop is CASSEFGGSSYNEQFF. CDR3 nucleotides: TGCGCCAGCAGCGAATTTGGCGGGAGCTCCTACAATGAGCAGTTCTTC.

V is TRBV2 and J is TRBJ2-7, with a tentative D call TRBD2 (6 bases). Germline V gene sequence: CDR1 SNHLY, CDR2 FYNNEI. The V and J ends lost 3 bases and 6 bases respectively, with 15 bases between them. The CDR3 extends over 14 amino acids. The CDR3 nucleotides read TGTGCCAGCAGTGACCTGGTGCTCGGGGGCGAGCAGTACTTC. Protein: CASSDLVLGGEQYF.

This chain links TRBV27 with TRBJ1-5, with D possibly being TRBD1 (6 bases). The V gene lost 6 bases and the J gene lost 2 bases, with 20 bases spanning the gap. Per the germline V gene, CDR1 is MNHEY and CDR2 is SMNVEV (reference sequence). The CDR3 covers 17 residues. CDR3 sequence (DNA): TGTGCCAGCAGCCCGGACAGATTAAGAATTGGCAATCAGCCCCAGCATTTT. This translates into CASSPDRLRIGNQPQHF.

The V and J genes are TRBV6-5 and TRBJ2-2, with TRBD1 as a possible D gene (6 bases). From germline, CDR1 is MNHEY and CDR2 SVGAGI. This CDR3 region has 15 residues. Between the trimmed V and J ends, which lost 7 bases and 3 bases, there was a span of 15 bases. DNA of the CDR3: TGTGCCAGCACCCGAGGGGGAAGGGACACCGGGGAGCTGTTTTTT. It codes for CASTRGGRDTGELFF.

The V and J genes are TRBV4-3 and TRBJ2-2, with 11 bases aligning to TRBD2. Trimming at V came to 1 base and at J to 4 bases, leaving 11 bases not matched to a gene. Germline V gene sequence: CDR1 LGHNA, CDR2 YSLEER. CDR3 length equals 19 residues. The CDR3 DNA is TGCGCCAGCAGCCAAGCCCCTAGCGGGAGGTGGGGTTTCACCGGGGAGCTGTTTTTT. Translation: CASSQAPSGRWGFTGELFF.

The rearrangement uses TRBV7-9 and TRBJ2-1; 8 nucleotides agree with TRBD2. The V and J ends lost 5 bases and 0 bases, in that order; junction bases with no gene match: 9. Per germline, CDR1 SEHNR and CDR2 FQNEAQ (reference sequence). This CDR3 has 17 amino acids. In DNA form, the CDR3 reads TGTGCCAGCAGCAACCGACTAAGCGGGAGCTCCTACAATGAGCAGTTCTTC. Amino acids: CASSNRLSGSSYNEQFF.

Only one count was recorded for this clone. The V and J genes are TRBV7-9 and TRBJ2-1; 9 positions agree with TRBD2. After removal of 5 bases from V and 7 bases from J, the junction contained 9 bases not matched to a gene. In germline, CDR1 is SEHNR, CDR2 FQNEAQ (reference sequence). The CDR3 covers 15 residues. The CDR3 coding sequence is TGTGCCAGCAGCCCCCCCGCGGGGGGGAGGAATGAGCAGTTCTTC. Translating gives CASSPPAGGRNEQFF. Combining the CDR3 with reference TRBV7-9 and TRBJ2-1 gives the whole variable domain DTGVSQNPRHKITKRGQNVTFRCDPISEHNRLYWYRQTLGQGPEFLTYFQNEAQLEKSRLLSDRFSAERPKGSFSTLEIQRTEQGDSAMYLCASSPPAGGRNEQFFGPGTRLTVL.